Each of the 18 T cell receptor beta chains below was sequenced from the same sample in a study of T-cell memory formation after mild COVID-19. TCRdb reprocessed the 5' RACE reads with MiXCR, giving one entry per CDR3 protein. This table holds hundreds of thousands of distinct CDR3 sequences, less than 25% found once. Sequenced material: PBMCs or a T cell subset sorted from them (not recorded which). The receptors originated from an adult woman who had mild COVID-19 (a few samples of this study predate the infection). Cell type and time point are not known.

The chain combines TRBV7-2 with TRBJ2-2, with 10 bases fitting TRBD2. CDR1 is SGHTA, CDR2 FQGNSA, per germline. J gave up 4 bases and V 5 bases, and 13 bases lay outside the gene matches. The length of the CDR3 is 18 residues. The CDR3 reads CASSLGLAGVVGTGELFF. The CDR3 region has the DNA TGTGCCAGCAGCCTTGGCCTAGCGGGAGTTGTAGGCACCGGGGAGCTGTTTTTT.

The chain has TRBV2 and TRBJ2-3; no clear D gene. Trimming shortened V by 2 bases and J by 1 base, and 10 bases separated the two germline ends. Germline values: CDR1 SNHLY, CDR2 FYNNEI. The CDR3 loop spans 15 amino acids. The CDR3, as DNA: TGTGCCAGCAGTGAAACGTCCGATGGCACAGATACGCAGTATTTT. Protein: CASSETSDGTDTQYF.

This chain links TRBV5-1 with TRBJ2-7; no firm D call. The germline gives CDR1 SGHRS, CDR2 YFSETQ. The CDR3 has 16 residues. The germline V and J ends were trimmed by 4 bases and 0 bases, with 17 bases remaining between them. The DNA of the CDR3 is TGCGCCAGCAGCCTCAGACAATACCCAGCCTCCTACGAGCAGTACTTC. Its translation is CASSLRQYPASYEQYF.

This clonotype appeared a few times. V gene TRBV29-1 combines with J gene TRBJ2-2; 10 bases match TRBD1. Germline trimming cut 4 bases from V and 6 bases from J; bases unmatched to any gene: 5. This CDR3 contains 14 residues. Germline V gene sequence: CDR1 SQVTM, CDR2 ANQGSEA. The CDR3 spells CSVGRTGGSGELFF. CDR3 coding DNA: TGCAGCGTTGGGCGGACAGGGGGGTCCGGGGAGCTGTTTTTT.

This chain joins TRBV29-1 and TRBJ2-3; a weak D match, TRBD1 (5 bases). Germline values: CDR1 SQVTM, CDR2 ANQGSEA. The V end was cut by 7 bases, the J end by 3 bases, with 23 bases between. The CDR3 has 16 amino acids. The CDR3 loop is CSAPPPGRHGTDTQYF. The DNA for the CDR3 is TGCAGCGCTCCACCCCCAGGGCGCCACGGGACAGATACGCAGTATTTT.

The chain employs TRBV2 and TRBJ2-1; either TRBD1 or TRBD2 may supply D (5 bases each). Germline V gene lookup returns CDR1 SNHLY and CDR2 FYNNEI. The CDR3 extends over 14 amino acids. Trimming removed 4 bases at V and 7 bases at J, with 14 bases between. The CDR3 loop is CASSVRGAGNEQFF. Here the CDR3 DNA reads TGTGCCAGCAGTGTCCGGGGCGCTGGAAATGAGCAGTTCTTC.

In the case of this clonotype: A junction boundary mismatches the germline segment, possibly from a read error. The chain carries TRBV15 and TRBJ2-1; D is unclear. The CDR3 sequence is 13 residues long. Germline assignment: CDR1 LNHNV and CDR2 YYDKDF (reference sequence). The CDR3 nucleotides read TGTGCCACCAGCAACCTCCCCTACATTGAGCAGTTCTTC. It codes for CATSNLPYIEQFF.

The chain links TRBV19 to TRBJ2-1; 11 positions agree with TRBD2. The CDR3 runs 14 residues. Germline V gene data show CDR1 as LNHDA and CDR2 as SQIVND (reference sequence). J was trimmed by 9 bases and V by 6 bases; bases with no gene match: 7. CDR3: CASRPTSGRSEQFF. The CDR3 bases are TGTGCCAGTAGGCCTACTAGCGGGAGATCTGAGCAGTTCTTC.

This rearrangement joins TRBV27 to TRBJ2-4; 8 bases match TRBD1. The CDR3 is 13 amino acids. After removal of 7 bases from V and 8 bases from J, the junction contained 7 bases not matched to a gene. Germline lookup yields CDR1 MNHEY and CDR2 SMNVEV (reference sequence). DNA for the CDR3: TGTGCCAGCACCCGGACAGGGATGGACATTCAGTACTTC. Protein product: CASTRTGMDIQYF.

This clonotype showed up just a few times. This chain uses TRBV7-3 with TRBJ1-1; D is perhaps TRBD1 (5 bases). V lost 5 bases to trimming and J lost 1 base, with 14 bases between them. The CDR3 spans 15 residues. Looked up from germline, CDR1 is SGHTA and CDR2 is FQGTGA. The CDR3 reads CASSVTGEGNTEAFF. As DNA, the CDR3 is TGTGCCAGCAGCGTCACAGGTGAGGGGAACACTGAAGCTTTCTTT.

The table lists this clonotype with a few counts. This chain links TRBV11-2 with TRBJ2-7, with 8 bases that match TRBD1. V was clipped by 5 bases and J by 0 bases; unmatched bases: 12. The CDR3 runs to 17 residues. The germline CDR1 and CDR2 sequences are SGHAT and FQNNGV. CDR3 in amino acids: CASSHGTGGLSSYEQYF. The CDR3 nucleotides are TGTGCCAGCAGCCACGGGACAGGCGGTCTTAGCTCCTACGAGCAGTACTTC. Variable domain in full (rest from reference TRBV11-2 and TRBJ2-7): EAGVAQSPRYKIIEKRQSVAFWCNPISGHATLYWYQQILGQGPKLLIQFQNNGVVDDSQLPKDRFSAERLKGVDSTLKIQPAKLEDSAVYLCASSHGTGGLSSYEQYFGPGTRLTVT.

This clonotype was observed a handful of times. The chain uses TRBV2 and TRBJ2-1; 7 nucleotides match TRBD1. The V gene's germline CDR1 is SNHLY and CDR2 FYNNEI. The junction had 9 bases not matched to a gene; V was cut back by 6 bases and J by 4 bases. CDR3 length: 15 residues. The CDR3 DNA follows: TGTGCCAGCAGACGGGGACAGTCGATGTACAATGAGCAGTTCTTC. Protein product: CASRRGQSMYNEQFF.

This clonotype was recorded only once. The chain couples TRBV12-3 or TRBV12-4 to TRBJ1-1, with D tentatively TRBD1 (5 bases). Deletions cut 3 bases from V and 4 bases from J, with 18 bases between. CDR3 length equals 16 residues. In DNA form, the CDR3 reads TGTGCCAGCAGTTTCCCATACAGGTACGACGGCACTGAAGCTTTCTTT. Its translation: CASSFPYRYDGTEAFF.

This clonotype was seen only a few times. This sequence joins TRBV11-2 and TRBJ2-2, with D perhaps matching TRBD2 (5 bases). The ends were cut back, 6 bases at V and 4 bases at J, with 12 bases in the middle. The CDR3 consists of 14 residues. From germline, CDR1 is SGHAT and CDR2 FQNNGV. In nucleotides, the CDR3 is TGTGCCAGCAGTCAGAACCGGGGCACCGGGGAGCTGTTTTTT. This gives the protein CASSQNRGTGELFF.

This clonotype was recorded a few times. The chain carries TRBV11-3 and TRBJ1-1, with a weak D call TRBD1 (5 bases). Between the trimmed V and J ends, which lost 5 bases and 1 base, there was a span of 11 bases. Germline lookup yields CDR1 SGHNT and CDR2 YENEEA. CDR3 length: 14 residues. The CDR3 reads CASSNRQSNTEAFF. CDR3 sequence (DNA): TGTGCCAGCAGCAATCGACAGTCGAACACTGAAGCTTTCTTT.

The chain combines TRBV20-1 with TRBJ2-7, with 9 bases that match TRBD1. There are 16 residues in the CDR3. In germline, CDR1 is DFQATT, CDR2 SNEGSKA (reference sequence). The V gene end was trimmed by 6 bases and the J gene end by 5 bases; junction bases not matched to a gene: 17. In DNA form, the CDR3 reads TGCAGTGCCAAGGCGGGACAGGGAAAATTCGTCCACGAGCAGTACTTC. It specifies CSAKAGQGKFVHEQYF.

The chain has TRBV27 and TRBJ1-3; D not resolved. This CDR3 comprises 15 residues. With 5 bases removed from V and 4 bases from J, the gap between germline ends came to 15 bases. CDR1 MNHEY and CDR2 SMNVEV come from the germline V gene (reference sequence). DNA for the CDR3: TGTGCCAGCAGTCCCTCACTTCTTAGGGGAAACACCATATATTTT. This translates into CASSPSLLRGNTIYF.

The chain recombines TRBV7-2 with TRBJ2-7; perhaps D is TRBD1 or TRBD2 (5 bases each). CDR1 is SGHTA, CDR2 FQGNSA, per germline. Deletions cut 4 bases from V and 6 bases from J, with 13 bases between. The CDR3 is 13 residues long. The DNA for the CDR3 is TGTGCCAGCAGCTGGGACCTGCCCTCCGAGCAGTACTTC. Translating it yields CASSWDLPSEQYF.